These 31 T cell receptor beta chains were sequenced from one sample in a study of a mutant IDH1 vaccine in newly diagnosed glioma. Time point described: week 23, last vaccination. Each vaccine dose was 300 ug of mutant IDH1 20-mer peptide, with topical imiquimod. Produced via immunoSEQ multiplex PCR; TCRdb's table is partial and in-frame only. This table holds tens of thousands of clones, around 78% found once. What these receptors recognize is not known. The input for sequencing was PBMCs, taken from a glioma patient whose treatment included an IDH1 peptide vaccine. All receptors derive from a woman aged 40 to 50 with glioma. Some clones in this sample may be carry-over from other donors' samples.

This clone was detected a few times. The chain has TRBV6-6 and TRBJ1-5; perhaps TRBD1 as D (5 bases). This CDR3 has 14 amino acids. From germline, CDR1 is MNHNY and CDR2 SVGAGI (reference sequence). V lost 2 bases, J lost 6 bases, and 11 bases lay in between. CDR3 residues: CASSYQGVSQPQHF. Here the CDR3 DNA reads TGTGCCAGCAGTTACCAAGGGGTAAGTCAGCCCCAGCATTTT.

J is TRBJ2-7 and V is TRBV14, with 7 bases matching TRBD1. CDR1 SGHDN and CDR2 FVKESK come from the germline V gene. This CDR3 comprises 15 residues. Losses at the gene ends were 1 base for V and 8 bases for J; bases not matched to a gene: 11. The CDR3 DNA reads TGTGCCAGCAGCCAAGGTGGGAGAGGGACAGAGCAGCAGTACTTC. Its translation: CASSQGGRGTEQQYF.

The rearrangement links TRBV9 to TRBJ2-6; 9 bases align to TRBD1. This CDR3 is 18 amino acids long. Germline assignment: CDR1 SGDLS and CDR2 YYNGEE. The V and J ends lost 4 bases and 3 bases, in that order; junction bases with no gene match: 11. The CDR3 is CASSFWTGADGGANVLTF. The CDR3 coding sequence is TGTGCCAGCAGCTTCTGGACAGGGGCCGATGGTGGGGCCAACGTCCTGACTTTC.

The V and J genes are TRBV6-1 and TRBJ2-4, with a tentative D call TRBD2 (5 bases). CDR3 length: 15 amino acids. Trimming stripped 3 bases from V and 3 bases from J, with 12 bases between. Germline V gives CDR1 MNHNS, CDR2 SASEGT. The CDR3 is CASSDNLGDKNIQYF. The CDR3 coding sequence is TGTGCCAGCAGTGACAACCTCGGGGACAAAAACATTCAGTACTTC.

The CDR3 DNA follows: TGTGCCTGGAGTGTTGGTGGGTCAGTCAATGAGCAGTTCTTC. It is translated as CAWSVGGSVNEQFF. J is TRBJ2-1 and V is TRBV30, with D unresolved. This CDR3 spans 14 amino acids. The germline V gene has CDR1 GTSNPN and CDR2 SVGIG (reference sequence). V lost 0 bases, J lost 6 bases, and 12 bases lay in between.

This rearrangement joins TRBV5-1 to TRBJ1-5; D is possibly TRBD1 (5 bases). V was shortened by 0 bases and J by 8 bases, with 18 bases between the two germline ends. Germline V gives CDR1 SGHRS, CDR2 YFSETQ. This CDR3 is 16 amino acids long. CDR3 DNA sequence: TGCGCCAGCAGCTTGGCCGGGACCCAGGGAGGAGAGCCCCAGCATTTT. Translating it yields CASSLAGTQGGEPQHF.

The V call is TRBV5-4, the J call TRBJ2-1, with 11 bases matching TRBD2. The trim removed 4 bases at V and 6 bases at J, leaving 6 bases unmatched. This CDR3 comprises 15 residues. Germline assignment: CDR1 SGHNT and CDR2 YYREEE (reference sequence). The CDR3 spells CASSPGLAESNEQFF. The CDR3 DNA reads as TGTGCCAGCAGCCCGGGACTAGCGGAGAGCAATGAGCAGTTCTTC.

The V gene is TRBV7-9, the J gene TRBJ1-4; D gene uncertain. Germline V gene sequence: CDR1 SEHNR, CDR2 FQNEAQ (reference sequence). Trimming removed 4 bases from V and 5 bases from J, with 8 bases in between. This CDR3 has 13 residues. CDR3 region: CASSSGRNEKLFF. CDR3 in DNA: TGTGCCAGCAGCTCTGGACGGAATGAAAAACTGTTTTTT.

The CDR3 DNA sequence: TGTGCCAGCAGTGTAGGGGCAGGAGAGGTTGGCTACACCTTC. Its protein is CASSVGAGEVGYTF. V and J are TRBV2 and TRBJ1-2; possibly TRBD1 for D (5 bases). Germline CDR1 SNHLY, CDR2 FYNNEI. Trimming cost V 4 bases and J 7 bases, with 16 bases left between them. The CDR3 consists of 14 residues.

The chain has TRBV5-1 and TRBJ1-2; TRBD1 matches 10 bases. This CDR3 contains 14 residues. Germline-derived CDR1 and CDR2 are SGHRS and YFSETQ. Germline trimming cut 4 bases from V and 4 bases from J; bases unmatched to any gene: 4. The CDR3 bases are TGCGCCAGCAGCAGCGGGACAGGGGCCTATGGCTACACCTTC. Translating it yields CASSSGTGAYGYTF.

The rearrangement joins TRBV6-5 to TRBJ1-1; D is undetermined. Germline V gene data show CDR1 as MNHEY and CDR2 as SVGAGI. V gave up 7 bases and J gave up 3 bases, with 12 bases separating them. This CDR3 comprises 13 residues. The chain's CDR3 is CASNDWKHTEAFF. The CDR3 nucleotides read TGTGCCAGCAATGACTGGAAGCACACTGAAGCTTTCTTT.

This chain links TRBV4-1 with TRBJ2-6; D call uncertain. Germline-derived CDR1 and CDR2 are MGHRA and YSYEKL. This CDR3 is built from 16 residues. Trimming left V 0 bases short and J 0 bases short, with 6 bases between. The CDR3 is CASSQDQISGANVLTF. The CDR3 coding sequence is TGCGCCAGCAGCCAAGATCAGATCTCTGGGGCCAACGTCCTGACTTTC.

The genes are TRBV7-2 and TRBJ2-2, with 7 bases identical to TRBD2. Unmatched junction bases numbered 4, after V lost 5 bases and J lost 1 base. This CDR3 spans 15 amino acids. CDR1 is SGHTA and CDR2 is FQGNSA in the germline V gene. As DNA, the CDR3 is TGTGCCAGCAGCCTCCAGCGGGGGAACACCGGGGAGCTGTTTTTT. Translation: CASSLQRGNTGELFF.

The table lists this clone with a count of one. The chain links TRBV25-1 to TRBJ2-1; TRBD1 matches at 12 bases. V trimming: 6 bases; J trimming: 6 bases; junction bases outside the gene matches: 3. CDR1 MGHDK and CDR2 SYGVNS come from the germline V gene. The CDR3 length is 14 residues. The CDR3 is CASRGTGGFNEQFF. DNA of the CDR3: TGTGCCAGCAGGGGGACAGGGGGCTTCAATGAGCAGTTCTTC.

This clone was counted many times. Other DNA sequences within the sample encode an identical CDR3. This sequence joins TRBV18 and TRBJ1-2; maybe TRBD1 (5 bases). CDR3 length equals 14 residues. The ends were cut back, 0 bases at V and 4 bases at J, with 9 bases in the middle. Germline assignment: CDR1 KGHSH and CDR2 LQKENI. The CDR3 reads CASSPPTESYGYTF. DNA of the CDR3: TGTGCCAGCTCACCACCGACAGAAAGCTATGGCTACACCTTC.

The chain combines TRBV9 with TRBJ2-5; 7 nucleotides match TRBD2. From germline, CDR1 is SGDLS and CDR2 YYNGEE. The CDR3 loop spans 15 amino acids. Germline trimming cut 3 bases from V and 0 bases from J; bases unmatched to any gene: 5. The CDR3 loop is CASSALSGDQETQYF. CDR3 DNA sequence: TGTGCCAGCAGCGCCCTCAGCGGGGACCAAGAGACCCAGTACTTC. The whole variable domain, remainder taken from reference TRBV9 and TRBJ2-5, is DSGVTQTPKHLITATGQRVTLRCSPRSGDLSVYWYQQSLDQGLQFLIQYYNGEERAKGNILERFSAQQFPDLHSELNLSSLELGDSALYFCASSALSGDQETQYFGPGTRLLVL.

This chain connects TRBV28 to TRBJ1-2; 7 bases map to TRBD1. The germline V gene encodes CDR1 MDHEN and CDR2 SYDVKM. The CDR3 runs 14 residues. Germline trimming cut 4 bases from V and 1 base from J; bases unmatched to any gene: 3. The CDR3 reads CASSSHRGNYGYTF. The CDR3 DNA sequence: TGTGCCAGCAGTTCCCACAGGGGTAACTATGGCTACACCTTC.

A note on this clone: Because it lacks the conserved phenylalanine or tryptophan at the end, this CDR3 is likely a read error. V gene TRBV10-2 combines with J gene TRBJ1-1; D unclear. The CDR3 runs to 14 residues. Germline V lookup: CDR1 WSHSY, CDR2 SAAADI. Trimming pared 5 bases from V and 3 bases from J, leaving 13 bases between. The CDR3, as DNA: TGCGCCAGCAGTACGGAACCCCCCTACACTGAAGCTTTCTAT. This sequence encodes CASSTEPPYTEAFY.

The chain has TRBV5-1 and TRBJ1-1, with D unclear. The germline gives CDR1 SGHRS, CDR2 YFSETQ. V was cut by 0 bases and J by 2 bases, with 14 bases left in between. The CDR3 runs to 16 residues. As DNA, the CDR3 is TGCGCCAGCAGCTTGGAGTCTTACACCCCAAACACTGAAGCTTTCTTT. Its protein product is CASSLESYTPNTEAFF.

The J gene is TRBJ1-5, the V gene TRBV27; no reliable D call. CDR3 length equals 12 residues. CDR1 is MNHEY, CDR2 SMNVEV, per germline (reference sequence). V lost 3 bases and J 4 bases, leaving 4 bases between the germline ends. The DNA for the CDR3 is TGTGCCAGCAGTTTTTGGAATCAGCCCCAGCATTTT. Amino acids: CASSFWNQPQHF.

The chain employs TRBV2 and TRBJ2-2, with 13 bases lining up with TRBD2. With V trimmed by 5 bases and J by 3 bases, 3 bases remained unmatched. Germline V gene data show CDR1 as SNHLY and CDR2 as FYNNEI. This CDR3 contains 16 residues. The CDR3 DNA sequence: TGTGCCAGCAGTTCAGGACTAGCGGGGGACACCGGGGAGCTGTTTTTT. Translating it yields CASSSGLAGDTGELFF.

The genes are TRBV27 and TRBJ2-7; 8 bases match TRBD2. V dropped 6 bases and J dropped 0; count of bases not matched to a gene: 7. CDR3 length: 15 residues. The germline V gene encodes CDR1 MNHEY and CDR2 SMNVEV (reference sequence). The CDR3 loop reads CASRAGAANSYEQYF. The CDR3 DNA reads TGTGCCAGCAGAGCGGGAGCGGCAAACTCCTACGAGCAGTACTTC.

The chain joins TRBV18 to TRBJ2-2, with D possibly matching TRBD1 (6 bases). Germline V gene sequence: CDR1 KGHSH, CDR2 LQKENI. The CDR3 covers 13 residues. V was cut by 3 bases and J by 4 bases, with 6 bases left in between. The CDR3 DNA reads as TGTGCCAGCTCACCCAGGGGCACCGGGGAGCTGTTTTTT. Protein: CASSPRGTGELFF.

The chain couples TRBV7-9 to TRBJ2-7; 9 nucleotides match TRBD2. Trimming took 2 bases from V and 3 from J; bases not matched to a gene: 5. In germline, CDR1 is SEHNR, CDR2 FQNEAQ (reference sequence). This CDR3 is built from 15 residues. The CDR3 coding sequence is TGTGCCAGCAGCTTAACGGGGCGGGAGGGCTACGAGCAGTACTTC. Translated, it gives CASSLTGREGYEQYF.

The CDR3 spells CIWGGAGYTF. CDR3 DNA: TGCATCTGGGGGGGGGCGGGCTACACCTTC. The chain joins TRBV20-1 to TRBJ1-2, with D perhaps matching TRBD1 (6 bases). Germline-derived CDR1 and CDR2 are DFQATT and SNEGSKA (reference sequence). The CDR3 length is 10 residues.

This clone has a handful of counts. V gene TRBV5-1 combines with J gene TRBJ1-2; 9 positions agree with TRBD1. With V trimmed by 4 bases and J by 11 bases, 12 bases remained unmatched. Germline V gives CDR1 SGHRS, CDR2 YFSETQ. This CDR3 comprises 14 residues. Here the CDR3 DNA reads TGCGCCAGCAGCCTGCCGGGACAGGGTGGTTCTTACACCTTC. This sequence encodes CASSLPGQGGSYTF.

This chain uses TRBV28 with TRBJ1-5; perhaps TRBD1 as D (5 bases). The V gene's germline CDR1 is MDHEN and CDR2 SYDVKM. This CDR3 region has 15 residues. V lost 5 bases, J lost 4 bases, and 15 bases lay in between. CDR3 amino acids: CASSPGGVSNQPQHF. The CDR3 nucleotides read TGTGCCAGCAGTCCCGGGGGGGTTTCAAATCAGCCCCAGCATTTT.

This chain links TRBV10-3 with TRBJ1-4, with D perhaps TRBD1 (6 bases). This CDR3 contains 17 residues. Germline assignment: CDR1 ENHRY and CDR2 SYGVKD. V was pared by 3 bases and J by 8 bases, with 22 bases between. CDR3 nucleotides: TGTGCCATCAGTGATGACCGGGACACCCCCCTGGAGGAAAAACTGTTTTTT. It specifies CAISDDRDTPLEEKLFF.

The chain uses TRBV27 and TRBJ2-7; D is tentatively TRBD1 or TRBD2 (5 bases each). The V end lost 5 bases, the J end lost 5 bases, and 25 bases lay between the germline ends. Germline loops: CDR1 MNHEY, CDR2 SMNVEV (reference sequence). The CDR3 sequence is 17 residues long. CDR3 sequence reads: CASSPTRAGTATHEQYF. CDR3 nucleotide sequence: TGTGCCAGCAGTCCCACGAGGGCCGGGACGGCCACCCACGAGCAGTACTTC.

The chain joins TRBV27 to TRBJ1-3, with 8 bases identical to TRBD1. This CDR3 has 16 residues. The germline CDR1 and CDR2 sequences are MNHEY and SMNVEV (reference sequence). V was clipped by 5 bases and J by 0 bases; unmatched bases: 6. CDR3 in DNA: TGTGCCAGCAGTCGCATTGGGACAGGCTCTGGAAACACCATATATTTT. Protein product: CASSRIGTGSGNTIYF.

The genes are TRBV5-4 and TRBJ2-1; 7 nucleotides align to TRBD2. CDR1 is SGHNT, CDR2 YYREEE, per germline (reference sequence). CDR3 length: 15 residues. V dropped 0 bases and J dropped 6; count of bases not matched to a gene: 6. The DNA for the CDR3 is TGTGCCAGCAGCTTGGGGACGGGAGGCGGCAATGAGCAGTTCTTC. Protein sequence: CASSLGTGGGNEQFF.